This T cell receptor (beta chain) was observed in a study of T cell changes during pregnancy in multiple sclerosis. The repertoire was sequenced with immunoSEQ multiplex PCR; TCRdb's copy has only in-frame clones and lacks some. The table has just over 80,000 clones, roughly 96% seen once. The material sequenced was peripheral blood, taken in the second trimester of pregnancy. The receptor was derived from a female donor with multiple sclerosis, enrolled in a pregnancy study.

Written as DNA, the CDR3 is TGTGCCAGTAGTATATTGTCTTCTGGAAACACCATATATTTT. It translates to CASSILSSGNTIYF. The chain is built from TRBV19 and TRBJ1-3; D ambiguous. V lost 2 bases, J lost 1 base, and 6 bases lay in between. CDR1 and CDR2 (germline): LNHDA, SQIVND (reference sequence). The CDR3 has 14 residues.